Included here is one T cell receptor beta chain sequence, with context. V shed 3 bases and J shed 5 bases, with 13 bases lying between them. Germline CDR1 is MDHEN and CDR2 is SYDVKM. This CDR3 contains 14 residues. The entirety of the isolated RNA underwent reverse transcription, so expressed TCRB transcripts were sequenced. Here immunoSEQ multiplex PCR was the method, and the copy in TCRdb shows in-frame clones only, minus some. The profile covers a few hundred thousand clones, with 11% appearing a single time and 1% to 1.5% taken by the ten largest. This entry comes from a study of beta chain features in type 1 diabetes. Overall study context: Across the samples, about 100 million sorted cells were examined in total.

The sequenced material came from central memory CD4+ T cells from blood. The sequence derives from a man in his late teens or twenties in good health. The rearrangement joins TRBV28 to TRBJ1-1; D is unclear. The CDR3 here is CASSFEASETEAFF. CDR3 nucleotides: TGTGCCAGCAGTTTTGAGGCATCGGAGACTGAAGCTTTCTTT.